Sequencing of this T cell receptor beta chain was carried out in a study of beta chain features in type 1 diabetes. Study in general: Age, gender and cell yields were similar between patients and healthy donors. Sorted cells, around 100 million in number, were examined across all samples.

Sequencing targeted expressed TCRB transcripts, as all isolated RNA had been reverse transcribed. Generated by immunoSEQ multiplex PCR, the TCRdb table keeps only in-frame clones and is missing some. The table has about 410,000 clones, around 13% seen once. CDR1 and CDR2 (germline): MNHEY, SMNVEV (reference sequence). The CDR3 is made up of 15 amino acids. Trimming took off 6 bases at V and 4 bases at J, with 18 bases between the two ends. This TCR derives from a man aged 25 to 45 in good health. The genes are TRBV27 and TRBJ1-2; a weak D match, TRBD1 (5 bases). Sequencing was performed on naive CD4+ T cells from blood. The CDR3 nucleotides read TGTGCCAGCAGCCCCGGGACGGCGAGAGTCTATGGCTACACCTTC. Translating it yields CASSPGTARVYGYTF.